The entry below gives a single TCR beta chain sequence along with its context. Its matching antigen is unknown. These data originate in a study of OX40 agonist ivuxolimab in advanced cancers. About the study: The patients received agonistic anti-OX40 (CD134) antibody ivuxolimab.

The CDR3 extends over 15 amino acids. V lost 0 bases to trimming and J lost 8 bases; unmatched junction nucleotides: 5. Germline CDR1 SGHDT, CDR2 YYEEEE. Study-level findings and limits: In the 0.1 to 3.0 mg/kg range, CD4+ and CD8+ blood T cells had expanded clonally by week 6. Relative to CD4+, CD8+ T cells held more expanded clones on average. Partly responding patients at 0.1-3.0 mg/kg showed some of the smallest clonal expansion.

Assay used: immunoSEQ multiplex PCR; TCRdb lists only in-frame clones, some missing. The sample records tens of thousands of clones, around 94% being singletons. The clonotype originates from an adult with an advanced solid tumor such as melanoma, head and neck, liver or kidney cancer. The sequences come from CD4+ or CD8+ T cells sorted from blood, collected in a trial of the OX40 agonist ivuxolimab. The V call is TRBV5-6, the J call TRBJ2-1; 10 bases line up with TRBD1. The CDR3 spells CASSLADRGYDEQFF. CDR3 sequence (DNA): TGTGCCAGCAGCTTGGCGGACAGGGGGTACGATGAGCAGTTCTTC.